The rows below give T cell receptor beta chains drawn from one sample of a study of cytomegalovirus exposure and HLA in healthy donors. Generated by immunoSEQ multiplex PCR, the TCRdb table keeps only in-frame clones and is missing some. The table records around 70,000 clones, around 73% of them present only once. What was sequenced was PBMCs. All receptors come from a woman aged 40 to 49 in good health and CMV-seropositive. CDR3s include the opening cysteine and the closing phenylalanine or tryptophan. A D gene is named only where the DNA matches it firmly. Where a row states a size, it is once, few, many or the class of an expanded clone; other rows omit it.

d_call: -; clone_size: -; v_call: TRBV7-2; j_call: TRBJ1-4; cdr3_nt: TGTGCCAGCAGCTTTGGTGGCAGGGCAAATGAAAAACTGTTTTTT; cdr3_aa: CASSFGGRANEKLFF
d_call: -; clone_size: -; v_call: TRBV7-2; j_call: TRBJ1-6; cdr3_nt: TGTGCCAGCAGCTTGGGCGAGGGCTTTCGTTCACCCCTCCACTTT; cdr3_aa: CASSLGEGFRSPLHF
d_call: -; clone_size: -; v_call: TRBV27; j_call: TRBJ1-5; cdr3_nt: TGTGCCAGCAGTTGGACACTGGGCAGAGAATGGCATTTT; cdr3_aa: CASSWTLGREWHF
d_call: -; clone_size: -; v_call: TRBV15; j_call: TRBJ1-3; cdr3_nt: TGTGCCACCAGCGACGACGAGGGGGCTGGAAACACCATATATTTT; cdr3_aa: CATSDDEGAGNTIYF
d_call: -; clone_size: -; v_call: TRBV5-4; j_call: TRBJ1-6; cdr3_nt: TGTGCCAGCAGCTCCGACGGGAATCTTAATTCACCCCTCCACTTT; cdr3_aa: CASSSDGNLNSPLHF
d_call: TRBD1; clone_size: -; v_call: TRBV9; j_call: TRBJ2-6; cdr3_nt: TGTGCCAGCAGCGTAGCTACTAAGGGACAGGGGGTTCTCTCTGGGGCCAACGTCCTGACTTTC; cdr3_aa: CASSVATKGQGVLSGANVLTF
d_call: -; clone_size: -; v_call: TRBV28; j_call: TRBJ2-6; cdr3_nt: TGTGCCAGCAGTGATTCGGGAGTCCCAAACTCTGGGGCCAACGTCCTGACTTTC; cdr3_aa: CASSDSGVPNSGANVLTF
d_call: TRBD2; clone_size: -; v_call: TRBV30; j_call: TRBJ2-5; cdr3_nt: TGTGCCTGGAGTGTACTCCGGGGGGGCCTTGGGAAGACCCAGTACTTC; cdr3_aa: CAWSVLRGGLGKTQYF
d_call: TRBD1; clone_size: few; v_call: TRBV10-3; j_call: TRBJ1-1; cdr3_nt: TGTGCCACCGGGGACAGGGTACTACTTAACACTGAAGCTTTCTTT; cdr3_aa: CATGDRVLLNTEAFF
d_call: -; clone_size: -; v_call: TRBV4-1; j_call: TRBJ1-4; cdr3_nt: TGCGCCAGCAGCCAAGTGGGGGCCGGTGAAAAACTGTTTTTT; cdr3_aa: CASSQVGAGEKLFF
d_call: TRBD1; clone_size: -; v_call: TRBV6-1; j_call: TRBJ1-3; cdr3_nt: TGTGCCAGCAGTGAAACAGACAGGTCACAGGGGGGAAACACCATATATTTT; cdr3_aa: CASSETDRSQGGNTIYF
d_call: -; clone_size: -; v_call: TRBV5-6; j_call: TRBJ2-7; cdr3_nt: TGTGCCAGCAGCTTGGGGATTCGGACTTTGCCCTCCTACGAGCAGTACTTC; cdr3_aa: CASSLGIRTLPSYEQYF
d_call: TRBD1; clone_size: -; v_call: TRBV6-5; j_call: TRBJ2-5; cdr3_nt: TGTGCCAGCAGTTACTCCCGGACAGGCGGTGCAGAGACCCAGTACTTC; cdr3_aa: CASSYSRTGGAETQYF
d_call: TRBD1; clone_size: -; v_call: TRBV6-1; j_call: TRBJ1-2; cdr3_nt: TGTGCCAGCAGCTCAGGGGGCGATGGCTACACCTTC; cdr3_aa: CASSSGGDGYTF
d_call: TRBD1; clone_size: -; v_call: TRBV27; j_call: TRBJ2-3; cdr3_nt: TGTGCCAGCAGTTTTCTGGACAGGGCGACAGATACGCAGTATTTT; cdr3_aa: CASSFLDRATDTQYF
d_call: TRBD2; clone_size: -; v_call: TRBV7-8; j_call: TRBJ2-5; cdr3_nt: TGTGCCAGCAGCTCGGGAGGGGAGACCCAGTACTTC; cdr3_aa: CASSSGGETQYF
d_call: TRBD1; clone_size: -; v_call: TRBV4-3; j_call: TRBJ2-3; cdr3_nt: TGCGCCAGCAGCCAGCGGACAGGGGCAGATACGCAGTATTTT; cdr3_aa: CASSQRTGADTQYF
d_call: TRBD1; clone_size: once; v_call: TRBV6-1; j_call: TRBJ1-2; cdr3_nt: TGTGCCAGCAGACGGACAGGGAGCGATGGCTACACCTTC; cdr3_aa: CASRRTGSDGYTF
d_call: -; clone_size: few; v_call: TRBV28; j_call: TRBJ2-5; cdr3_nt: TGTGCCAGCAGTTCCGGACTGAGGCAAGAGACCCAGTACTTC; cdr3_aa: CASSSGLRQETQYF